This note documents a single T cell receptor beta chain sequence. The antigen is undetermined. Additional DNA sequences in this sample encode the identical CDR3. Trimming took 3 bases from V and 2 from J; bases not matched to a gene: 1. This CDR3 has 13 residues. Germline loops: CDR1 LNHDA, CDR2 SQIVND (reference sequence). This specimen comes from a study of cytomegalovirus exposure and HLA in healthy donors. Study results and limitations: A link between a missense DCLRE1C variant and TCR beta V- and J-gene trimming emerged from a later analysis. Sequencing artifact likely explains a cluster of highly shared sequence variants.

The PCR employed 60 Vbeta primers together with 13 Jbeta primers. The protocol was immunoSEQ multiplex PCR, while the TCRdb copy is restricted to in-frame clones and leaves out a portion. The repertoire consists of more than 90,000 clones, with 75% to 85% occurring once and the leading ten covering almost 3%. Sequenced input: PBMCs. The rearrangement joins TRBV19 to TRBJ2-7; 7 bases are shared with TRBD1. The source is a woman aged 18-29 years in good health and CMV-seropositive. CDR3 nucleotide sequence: TGTGCCAGTAGTATCGGGACAGCCTACGAGCAGTACTTC. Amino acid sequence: CASSIGTAYEQYF.